This entry features one T cell receptor (beta chain) sequence. The entry originates in a study of blood T cell repertoires in COVID-19. Study summary: PBMCs, B-cell-depleted T cells, or T cells were the source of the cDNA or gDNA that made up the material.

The junction had 8 bases not matched to a gene; V was cut back by 1 base and J by 6 bases. This CDR3 region has 14 residues. From germline, CDR1 is SQVTM and CDR2 ANQGSEA. Generated by immunoSEQ multiplex PCR, the TCRdb table keeps only in-frame clones and is missing some. The table has 45,000 to 55,000 clones, approximately 70% seen once. The chain employs TRBV29-1 and TRBJ1-2, with 7 nucleotides matching TRBD1. This clonotype was obtained from a woman between 65 and 79 years old with acute or convalescent COVID-19. Sequences were obtained from peripheral blood. The CDR3, as DNA: TGCAGCGTTGAAGTTTTAGGGCAGGGGGATGGCTACACCTTC. This encodes CSVEVLGQGDGYTF.